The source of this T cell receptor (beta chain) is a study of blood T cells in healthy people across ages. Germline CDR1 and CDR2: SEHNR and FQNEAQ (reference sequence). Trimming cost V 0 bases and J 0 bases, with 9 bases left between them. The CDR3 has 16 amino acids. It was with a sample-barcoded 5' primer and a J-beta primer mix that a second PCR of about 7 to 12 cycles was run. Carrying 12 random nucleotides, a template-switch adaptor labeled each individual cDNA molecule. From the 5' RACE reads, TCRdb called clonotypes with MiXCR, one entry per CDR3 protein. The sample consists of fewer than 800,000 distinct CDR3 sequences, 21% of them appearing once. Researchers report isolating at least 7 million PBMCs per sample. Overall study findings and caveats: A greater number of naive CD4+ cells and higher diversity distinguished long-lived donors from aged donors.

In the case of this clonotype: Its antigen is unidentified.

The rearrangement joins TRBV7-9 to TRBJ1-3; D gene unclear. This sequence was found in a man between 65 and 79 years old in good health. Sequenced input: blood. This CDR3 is CASSLASGFSGNTIYF. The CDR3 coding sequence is TGTGCCAGCAGCTTAGCTAGCGGGTTCTCTGGAAACACCATATATTTT. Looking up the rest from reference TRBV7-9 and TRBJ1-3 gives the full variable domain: DTGVSQNPRHKITKRGQNVTFRCDPISEHNRLYWYRQTLGQGPEFLTYFQNEAQLEKSRLLSDRFSAERPKGSFSTLEIQRTEQGDSAMYLCASSLASGFSGNTIYFGEGSWLTVV.